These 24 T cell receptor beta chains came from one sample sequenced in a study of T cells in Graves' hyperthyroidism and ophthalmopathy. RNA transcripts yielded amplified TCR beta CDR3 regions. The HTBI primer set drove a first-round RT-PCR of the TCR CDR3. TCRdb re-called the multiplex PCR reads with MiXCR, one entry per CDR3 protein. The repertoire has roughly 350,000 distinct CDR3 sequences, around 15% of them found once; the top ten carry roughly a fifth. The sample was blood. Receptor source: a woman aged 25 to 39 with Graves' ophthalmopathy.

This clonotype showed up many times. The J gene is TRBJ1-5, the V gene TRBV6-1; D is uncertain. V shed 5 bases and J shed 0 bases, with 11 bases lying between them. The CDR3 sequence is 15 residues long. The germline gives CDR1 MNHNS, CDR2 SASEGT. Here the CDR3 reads CASSYNGISNQPQHF. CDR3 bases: TGTGCCAGCAGTTATAACGGAATTAGCAATCAGCCCCAGCATTTT.

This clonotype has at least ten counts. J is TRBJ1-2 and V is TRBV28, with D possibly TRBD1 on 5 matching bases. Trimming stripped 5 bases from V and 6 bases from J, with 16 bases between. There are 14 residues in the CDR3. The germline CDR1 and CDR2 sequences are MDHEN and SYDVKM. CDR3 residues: CASSPSGGYNGYTF. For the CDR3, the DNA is TGTGCCAGCAGTCCATCCGGGGGATATAATGGCTACACCTTC.

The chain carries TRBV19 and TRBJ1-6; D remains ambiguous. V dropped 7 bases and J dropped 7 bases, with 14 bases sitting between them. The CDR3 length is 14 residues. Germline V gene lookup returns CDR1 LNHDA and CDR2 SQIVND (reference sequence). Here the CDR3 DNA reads TGTGCCAGTAAGACTAATCAGAAAAATTCACCCCTCCACTTT. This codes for CASKTNQKNSPLHF.

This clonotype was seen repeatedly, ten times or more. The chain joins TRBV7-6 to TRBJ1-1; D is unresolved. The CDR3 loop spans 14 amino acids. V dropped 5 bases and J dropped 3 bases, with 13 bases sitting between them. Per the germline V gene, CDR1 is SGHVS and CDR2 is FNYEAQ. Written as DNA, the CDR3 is TGTGCCAGCAGCCTCGGAGGGTTGCACACTGAAGCTTTCTTT. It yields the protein CASSLGGLHTEAFF.

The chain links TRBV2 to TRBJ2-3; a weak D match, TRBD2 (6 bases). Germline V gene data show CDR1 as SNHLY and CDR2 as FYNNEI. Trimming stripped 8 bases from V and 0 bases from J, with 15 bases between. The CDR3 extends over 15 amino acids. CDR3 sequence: CASVEGRISTDTQYF. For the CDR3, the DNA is TGTGCCAGCGTGGAGGGGCGGATAAGCACAGATACGCAGTATTTT.

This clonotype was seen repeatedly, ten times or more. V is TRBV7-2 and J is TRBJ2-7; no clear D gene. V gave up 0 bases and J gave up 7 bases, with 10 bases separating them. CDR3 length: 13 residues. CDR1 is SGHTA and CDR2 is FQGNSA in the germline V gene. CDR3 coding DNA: TGTGCCAGCAGCTTAGCGCAGTCGAGGGAGCAGTACTTC. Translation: CASSLAQSREQYF.

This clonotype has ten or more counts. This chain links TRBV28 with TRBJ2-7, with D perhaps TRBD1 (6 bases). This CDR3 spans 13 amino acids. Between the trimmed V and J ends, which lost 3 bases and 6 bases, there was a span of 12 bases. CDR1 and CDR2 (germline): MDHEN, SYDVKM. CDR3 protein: CASSFRGPSEQYF. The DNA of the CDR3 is TGTGCCAGCAGTTTCAGGGGCCCGAGCGAGCAGTACTTC.

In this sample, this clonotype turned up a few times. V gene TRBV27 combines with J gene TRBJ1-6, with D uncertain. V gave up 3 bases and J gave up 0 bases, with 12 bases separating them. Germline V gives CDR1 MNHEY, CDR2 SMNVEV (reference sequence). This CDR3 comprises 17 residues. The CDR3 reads CASSFGRSGSYNSPLHF. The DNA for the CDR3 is TGTGCCAGCAGTTTTGGCAGGTCCGGCTCCTATAATTCACCCCTCCACTTT.

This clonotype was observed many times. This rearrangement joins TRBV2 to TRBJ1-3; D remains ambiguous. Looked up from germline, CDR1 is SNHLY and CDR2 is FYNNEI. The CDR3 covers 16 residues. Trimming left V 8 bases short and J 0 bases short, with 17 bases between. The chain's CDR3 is CASQPRGVPSGNTIYF. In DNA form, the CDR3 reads TGTGCCAGCCAACCCCGGGGAGTCCCCTCTGGAAACACCATATATTTT. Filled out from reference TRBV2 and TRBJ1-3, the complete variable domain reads EPEVTQTPSHQVTQMGQEVILRCVPISNHLYFYWYRQILGQKVEFLVSFYNNEISEKSEIFDDQFSVERPDGSNFTLKIRSTKLEDSAMYFCASQPRGVPSGNTIYFGEGSWLTVV.

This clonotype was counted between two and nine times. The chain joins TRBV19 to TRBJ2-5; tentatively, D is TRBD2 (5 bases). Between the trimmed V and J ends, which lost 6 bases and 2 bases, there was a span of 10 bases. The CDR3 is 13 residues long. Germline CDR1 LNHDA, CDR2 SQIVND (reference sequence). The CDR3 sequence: CASRERVQETQYF. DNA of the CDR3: TGTGCCAGTAGAGAGAGGGTTCAAGAGACCCAGTACTTC. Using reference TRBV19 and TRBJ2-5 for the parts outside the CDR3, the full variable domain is DGGITQSPKYLFRKEGQNVTLSCEQNLNHDAMYWYRQDPGQGLRLIYYSQIVNDFQKGDIAEGYSVSREKKESFPLTVTSAQKNPTAFYLCASRERVQETQYFGPGTRLLVL.

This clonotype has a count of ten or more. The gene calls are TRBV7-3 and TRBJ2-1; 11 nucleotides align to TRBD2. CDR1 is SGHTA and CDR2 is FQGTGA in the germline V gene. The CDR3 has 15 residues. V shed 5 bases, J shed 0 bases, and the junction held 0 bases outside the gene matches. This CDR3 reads CASSTSGSSYNEQFF. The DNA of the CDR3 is TGTGCCAGCAGCACTAGCGGGAGCTCCTACAATGAGCAGTTCTTC.

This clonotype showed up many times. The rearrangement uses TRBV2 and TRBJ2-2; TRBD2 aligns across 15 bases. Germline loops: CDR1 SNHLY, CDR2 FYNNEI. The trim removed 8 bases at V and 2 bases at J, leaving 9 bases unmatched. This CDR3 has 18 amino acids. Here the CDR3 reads CASRPGLAGGRNTGELFF. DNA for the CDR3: TGTGCCAGCCGACCGGGACTAGCGGGGGGCCGTAACACCGGGGAGCTGTTTTTT.

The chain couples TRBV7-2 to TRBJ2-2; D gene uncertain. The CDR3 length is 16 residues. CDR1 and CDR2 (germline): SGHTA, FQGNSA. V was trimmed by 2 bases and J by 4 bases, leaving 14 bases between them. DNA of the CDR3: TGTGCCAGCAGCTTATTTGGCCGGATGGCCACCGGGGAGCTGTTTTTT. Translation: CASSLFGRMATGELFF.

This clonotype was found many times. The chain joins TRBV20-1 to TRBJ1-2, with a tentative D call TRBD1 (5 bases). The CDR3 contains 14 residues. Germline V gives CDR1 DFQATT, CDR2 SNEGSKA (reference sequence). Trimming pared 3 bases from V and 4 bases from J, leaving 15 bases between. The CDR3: CSASMTQDLYGYTF. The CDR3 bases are TGCAGTGCTAGTATGACACAGGATCTCTATGGCTACACCTTC.

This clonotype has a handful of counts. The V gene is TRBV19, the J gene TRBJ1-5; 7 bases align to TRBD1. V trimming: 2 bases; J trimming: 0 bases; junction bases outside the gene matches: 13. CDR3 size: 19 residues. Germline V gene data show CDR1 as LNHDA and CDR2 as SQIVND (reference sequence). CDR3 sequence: CASSILRDRAPYSNQPQHF. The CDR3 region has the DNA TGTGCCAGTAGTATACTCCGGGACAGAGCTCCTTATAGCAATCAGCCCCAGCATTTT.

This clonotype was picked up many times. The chain's CDR3 is CASGDTNTEAFF. DNA of the CDR3: TGTGCCAGCGGGGATACGAACACTGAAGCTTTCTTT. This chain links TRBV28 with TRBJ1-1; D ambiguous. The CDR3 extends over 12 amino acids. The V and J ends lost 8 bases and 1 base respectively, with 8 bases between them. Germline CDR1 MDHEN, CDR2 SYDVKM.

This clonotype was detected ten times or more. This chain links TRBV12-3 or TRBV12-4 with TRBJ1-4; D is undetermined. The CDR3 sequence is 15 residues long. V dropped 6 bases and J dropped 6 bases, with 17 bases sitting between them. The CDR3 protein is CASRSRAALYEKLFF. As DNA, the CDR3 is TGTGCCAGCAGGTCCCGGGCGGCCCTGTATGAAAAACTGTTTTTT.

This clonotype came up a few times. The CDR3 spells CASTGPFRTEAFF. The CDR3, as DNA: TGTGCCAGTACTGGTCCATTTCGGACTGAAGCTTTCTTT. The chain is built from TRBV19 and TRBJ1-1; D is unresolved. CDR1 LNHDA and CDR2 SQIVND come from the germline V gene (reference sequence). Trimming removed 7 bases from V and 5 bases from J, with 14 bases in between. The CDR3 extends over 13 amino acids.

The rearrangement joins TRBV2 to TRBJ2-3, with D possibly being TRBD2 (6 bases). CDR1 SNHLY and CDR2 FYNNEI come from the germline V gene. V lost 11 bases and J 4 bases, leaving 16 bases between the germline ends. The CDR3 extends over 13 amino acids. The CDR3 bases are TGTGCCCGCGTAGGCCCGGGAGCAGATACGCAGTATTTT. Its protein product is CARVGPGADTQYF.

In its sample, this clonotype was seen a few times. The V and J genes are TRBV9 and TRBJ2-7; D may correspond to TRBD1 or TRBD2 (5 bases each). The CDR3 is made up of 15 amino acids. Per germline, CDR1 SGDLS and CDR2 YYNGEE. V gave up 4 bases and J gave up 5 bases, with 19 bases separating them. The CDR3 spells CASSTQGRFYDEQYF. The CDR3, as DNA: TGTGCCAGCAGCACCCAGGGACGATTCTACGACGAGCAGTACTTC.

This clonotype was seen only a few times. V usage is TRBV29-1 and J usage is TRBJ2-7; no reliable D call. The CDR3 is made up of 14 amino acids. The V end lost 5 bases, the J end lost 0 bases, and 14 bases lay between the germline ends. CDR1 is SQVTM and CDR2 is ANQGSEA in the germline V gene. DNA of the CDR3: TGCAGCGTTCGGTTAGGGAAGGTCTCCTACGAGCAGTACTTC. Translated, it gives CSVRLGKVSYEQYF.

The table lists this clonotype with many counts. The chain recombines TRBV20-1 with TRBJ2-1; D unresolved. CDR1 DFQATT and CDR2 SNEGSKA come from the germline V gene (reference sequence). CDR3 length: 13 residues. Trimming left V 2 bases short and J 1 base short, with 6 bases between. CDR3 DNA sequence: TGCAGTGCTAGAACGGCTTCCTACAATGAGCAGTTCTTC. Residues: CSARTASYNEQFF.

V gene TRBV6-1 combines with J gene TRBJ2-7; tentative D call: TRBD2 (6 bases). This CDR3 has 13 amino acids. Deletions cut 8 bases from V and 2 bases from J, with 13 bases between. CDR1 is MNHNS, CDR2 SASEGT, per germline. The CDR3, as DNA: TGTGCCAGCGGCGGGGACCAAACCTACGAGCAGTACTTC. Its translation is CASGGDQTYEQYF.

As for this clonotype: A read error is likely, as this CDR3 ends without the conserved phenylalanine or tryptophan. CDR3 amino acids: CASSSGTGRAEAFL. The CDR3 DNA reads as TGTGCCAGTAGTAGTGGGACAGGGCGGGCTGAAGCTTTCCTT. The chain has TRBV19 and TRBJ1-1, with 9 bases matching TRBD1. Per the germline V gene, CDR1 is LNHDA and CDR2 is SQIVND (reference sequence). The CDR3 totals 14 residues. Trimming cost V 4 bases and J 6 bases; bases outside gene matches: 6.